The 18 T cell receptor beta chains in this list originate from one sample, sequenced in a study of shared clonotypes between healthy human individuals. The repertoire was sequenced with immunoSEQ multiplex PCR; TCRdb's copy has only in-frame clones and lacks some. The table lists more than 2 million clones, around 95% of them singletons, with about 0.13% in the top ten. The specimen sequenced was naive CD4+ T cells sorted from blood. Sample subset: CD45RA+ positively selected. Receptor source: a man younger than 35 in good health.

This rearrangement joins TRBV19 to TRBJ2-7; D is perhaps TRBD1 (5 bases). Trimming took 3 bases from V and 0 from J, leaving 9 bases between them. CDR1 and CDR2 from the germline V gene are LNHDA and SQIVND (reference sequence). CDR3 size: 14 residues. The CDR3 region has the DNA TGTGCCAGTAGTATGCAGGGAACCTCCTACGAGCAGTACTTC. Translating it yields CASSMQGTSYEQYF.

This chain uses TRBV5-1 with TRBJ2-1, with 8 bases fitting TRBD2. Germline CDR1 reads SGHRS; CDR2 reads YFSETQ. The V segment lost 7 bases and the J segment 7 bases; nucleotides outside the gene matches: 7. CDR3 length: 13 residues. The CDR3, as DNA: TGCGCCAGCCAGTTAGCGGGAACGAATGAGCAGTTCTTC. Amino acid sequence: CASQLAGTNEQFF.

For this clone: The identical CDR3 is also encoded by other nucleotide sequences in the sample. The gene calls are TRBV6-1 and TRBJ2-3; no definite D call. V lost 3 bases and J 6 bases, leaving 4 bases between the germline ends. In germline, CDR1 is MNHNS, CDR2 SASEGT. The CDR3 runs 11 residues. CDR3 coding DNA: TGTGCCAGCAGTGATTCCGATACGCAGTATTTT. It codes for CASSDSDTQYF.

In nucleotides, the CDR3 is TGTGCCAGCAGCGGGCGAGATAATTCACCCCTCCACTTT. As protein: CASSGRDNSPLHF. The V gene is TRBV7-9, the J gene TRBJ1-6, with unresolved D. CDR1 and CDR2 from the germline V gene are SEHNR and FQNEAQ (reference sequence). This CDR3 has 13 amino acids. V was pared by 5 bases and J by 5 bases, with 7 bases between.

As to this clone: Other nucleotide sequences from this sample produce the same CDR3. V gene TRBV5-1 combines with J gene TRBJ2-5; perhaps TRBD1 as D (5 bases). Trimming stripped 0 bases from V and 1 base from J, with 7 bases between. The CDR3 contains 14 residues. CDR1 is SGHRS and CDR2 is YFSETQ in the germline V gene. The CDR3 coding sequence is TGCGCCAGCAGCTTGGTAAGGGGCCAAGAGACCCAGTACTTC. Encoded protein: CASSLVRGQETQYF.

The rearrangement joins TRBV25-1 to TRBJ1-4; D not resolved. Germline-derived CDR1 and CDR2 are MGHDK and SYGVNS. Trimming shortened V by 3 bases and J by 8 bases, and 16 bases separated the two germline ends. The CDR3 has 15 amino acids. The CDR3 loop is CASSELRGSGEKLFF. As DNA, the CDR3 is TGTGCCAGCAGTGAGTTACGGGGTAGCGGAGAAAAACTGTTTTTT. Complete variable domain (other parts from reference TRBV25-1 and TRBJ1-4): EADIYQTPRYLVIGTGKKITLECSQTMGHDKMYWYQQDPGMELHLIHYSYGVNSTEKGDLSSESTVSRIRTEHFPLTLESARPSHTSQYLCASSELRGSGEKLFFGSGTQLSVL.

Notes on this clone: The same CDR3 can be traced to other DNA sequences in this sample. The chain uses TRBV10-2 and TRBJ2-7, with D unresolved. The CDR3 extends over 12 amino acids. Trimming shortened V by 0 bases and J by 4 bases, and 4 bases separated the two germline ends. Germline V gene lookup returns CDR1 WSHSY and CDR2 SAAADI. This CDR3 reads CASSESGYEQYF. The CDR3 bases are TGCGCCAGCAGTGAGTCAGGGTACGAGCAGTACTTC.

The rearrangement uses TRBV6-1 and TRBJ1-1, with 7 bases matching TRBD1. The germline gives CDR1 MNHNS, CDR2 SASEGT. With V trimmed by 4 bases and J by 1 base, 12 bases remained unmatched. The CDR3 runs to 17 residues. The DNA of the CDR3 is TGTGCCAGCAGTGCTCAGGGGGTTGGGGTTGGGAACACTGAAGCTTTCTTT. This gives the protein CASSAQGVGVGNTEAFF.

The chain has TRBV30 and TRBJ1-1; D is possibly TRBD1 (5 bases). Germline V CDR1 and CDR2: GTSNPN, SVGIG (reference sequence). Trimming removed 2 bases at V and 6 bases at J, with 28 bases between. This CDR3 contains 18 residues. The CDR3 is CAWSTLLRDRNRGAEAFF. The CDR3 nucleotides are TGTGCCTGGAGTACCCTCCTCCGGGACCGAAATAGGGGCGCTGAAGCTTTCTTT.

The chain combines TRBV25-1 with TRBJ2-2, with 11 nucleotides matching TRBD1. With V trimmed by 4 bases and J by 7 bases, 5 bases remained unmatched. This CDR3 comprises 15 residues. CDR1 and CDR2 (germline): MGHDK, SYGVNS. CDR3 sequence: CASSAGTGGVGELFF. The CDR3 region has the DNA TGTGCCAGCAGTGCCGGGACAGGGGGGGTCGGGGAGCTGTTTTTT.

The CDR3 region has the DNA TGTGCCAGCTCACCTGCCCCGGGGGGATCTCTTGGCAATCAGCCCCAGCATTTT. It translates to CASSPAPGGSLGNQPQHF. The rearrangement joins TRBV18 to TRBJ1-5; possible D gene TRBD1, 5 bases. V lost 3 bases and J lost 2, with 20 bases in between. This CDR3 has 18 residues. Germline V CDR1 and CDR2: KGHSH, LQKENI. The full variable domain, its missing parts supplied by reference TRBV18 and TRBJ1-5, is NAGVMQNPRHLVRRRGQEARLRCSPMKGHSHVYWYRQLPEEGLKFMVYLQKENIIDESGMPKERFSAEFPKEGPSILRIQQVVRGDSAAYFCASSPAPGGSLGNQPQHFGDGTRLSIL.

This sequence joins TRBV4-1 and TRBJ2-5, with a weak D call TRBD1 (5 bases). Germline assignment: CDR1 MGHRA and CDR2 YSYEKL. The CDR3 totals 14 residues. With 2 bases removed from V and 3 bases from J, the gap between germline ends came to 10 bases. The CDR3 is CASSQHLREETQYF. Here the CDR3 DNA reads TGCGCCAGCAGCCAACATCTCAGGGAAGAGACCCAGTACTTC.

The chain links TRBV10-3 to TRBJ2-3; 10 bases fit TRBD2. V dropped 3 bases and J dropped 1; count of bases not matched to a gene: 4. From germline, CDR1 is ENHRY and CDR2 SYGVKD. The CDR3 totals 16 residues. The CDR3 nucleotides are TGTGCCATCAGTGACTCTAGCGGGGGTGGCACAGATACGCAGTATTTT. Translated, it gives CAISDSSGGGTDTQYF.

V usage is TRBV5-1 and J usage is TRBJ2-6, with D unclear. Germline CDR1 is SGHRS and CDR2 is YFSETQ. The V and J ends lost 4 bases and 0 bases respectively, with 8 bases between them. The CDR3 is made up of 15 amino acids. For the CDR3, the DNA is TGCGCCAGCAGCCAAGTCCTCTCTGGGGCCAACGTCCTGACTTTC. Protein product: CASSQVLSGANVLTF.

This clone was detected only once. V is TRBV30 and J is TRBJ1-5, with D hard to call. Germline values: CDR1 GTSNPN, CDR2 SVGIG (reference sequence). V lost 0 bases to trimming and J lost 3 bases, with 15 bases between them. This CDR3 has 16 amino acids. CDR3: CAWSVQRASDNQPQHF. As DNA, the CDR3 is TGTGCCTGGAGTGTACAGAGGGCAAGTGACAATCAGCCCCAGCATTTT.

The V call is TRBV10-1, the J call TRBJ2-5; 9 bases align to TRBD2. This CDR3 has 13 residues. The germline CDR1 and CDR2 sequences are WNHNN and SYGVQD (reference sequence). V was clipped by 8 bases and J by 4 bases; unmatched bases: 5. In DNA form, the CDR3 reads TGCGCCAGCGGGGGGACTAGCACAGAGACCCAGTACTTC. It codes for CASGGTSTETQYF.

About this clone itself: Additional DNA sequences in this sample encode the identical CDR3. The rearrangement links TRBV9 to TRBJ2-3; D is unresolved. CDR1 SGDLS and CDR2 YYNGEE come from the germline V gene. Between the trimmed V and J ends, which lost 0 bases and 0 bases, there was a span of 8 bases. This CDR3 contains 15 residues. CDR3 residues: CASSVEGRSTDTQYF. The CDR3 nucleotides are TGTGCCAGCAGCGTAGAGGGCAGAAGCACAGATACGCAGTATTTT.

V gene TRBV19 combines with J gene TRBJ1-1, with D unresolved. The CDR3 is made up of 15 amino acids. The ends were cut back, 0 bases at V and 2 bases at J, with 10 bases in the middle. Germline-derived CDR1 and CDR2 are LNHDA and SQIVND (reference sequence). CDR3 coding DNA: TGTGCCAGTAGTATAGAGAAACACTTTAACACTGAAGCTTTCTTT. Amino acids: CASSIEKHFNTEAFF.